This TCR beta chain was sequenced during a study of blood T cell repertoires in COVID-19. Study-level information: T cells, B-cell-depleted T cells, or PBMCs supplied cDNA or gDNA.

Germline loops: CDR1 SNHLY, CDR2 FYNNEI. Trimming removed 6 bases from V and 4 bases from J, with 18 bases in between. The CDR3 is 15 residues long. Profiled with immunoSEQ multiplex PCR; TCRdb holds only in-frame clones, not every one. The sample yields fewer than 120,000 clones, 82% seen once. The specimen was peripheral blood. The genes are TRBV2 and TRBJ1-1; weak D call: TRBD1 (5 bases). The source is a woman aged 55-69 years with acute or convalescent COVID-19. CDR3 in amino acids: CASRTGRQQPTEAFF. The CDR3 DNA reads TGTGCCAGCAGGACCGGTAGACAGCAACCCACTGAAGCTTTCTTT.